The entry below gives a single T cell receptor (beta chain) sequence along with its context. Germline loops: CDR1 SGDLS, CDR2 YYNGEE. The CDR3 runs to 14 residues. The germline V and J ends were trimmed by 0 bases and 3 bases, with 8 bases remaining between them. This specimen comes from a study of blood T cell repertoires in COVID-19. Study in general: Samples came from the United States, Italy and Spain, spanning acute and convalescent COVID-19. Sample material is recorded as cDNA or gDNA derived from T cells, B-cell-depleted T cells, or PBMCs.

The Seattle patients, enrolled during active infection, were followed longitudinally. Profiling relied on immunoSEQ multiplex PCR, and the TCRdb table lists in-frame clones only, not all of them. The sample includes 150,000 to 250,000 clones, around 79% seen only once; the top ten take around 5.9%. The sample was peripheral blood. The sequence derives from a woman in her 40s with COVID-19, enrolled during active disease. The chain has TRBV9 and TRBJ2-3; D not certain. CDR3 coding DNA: TGTGCCAGCAGCGTAGCTATCCATACAGATACGCAGTATTTT. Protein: CASSVAIHTDTQYF.